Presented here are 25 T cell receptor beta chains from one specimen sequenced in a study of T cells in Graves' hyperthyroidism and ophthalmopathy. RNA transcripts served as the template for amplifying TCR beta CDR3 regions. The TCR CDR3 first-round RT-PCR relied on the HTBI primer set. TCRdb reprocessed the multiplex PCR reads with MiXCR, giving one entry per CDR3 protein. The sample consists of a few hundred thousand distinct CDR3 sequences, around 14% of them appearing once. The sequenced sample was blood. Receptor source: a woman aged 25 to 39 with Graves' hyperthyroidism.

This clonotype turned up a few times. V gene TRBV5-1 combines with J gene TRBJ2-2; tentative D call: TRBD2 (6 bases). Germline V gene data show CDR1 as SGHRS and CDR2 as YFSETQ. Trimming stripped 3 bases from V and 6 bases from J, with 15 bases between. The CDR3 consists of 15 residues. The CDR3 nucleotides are TGCGCCAGCAGCTACACTAGCTCTTTCTCCGGGGAGCTGTTTTTT. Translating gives CASSYTSSFSGELFF.

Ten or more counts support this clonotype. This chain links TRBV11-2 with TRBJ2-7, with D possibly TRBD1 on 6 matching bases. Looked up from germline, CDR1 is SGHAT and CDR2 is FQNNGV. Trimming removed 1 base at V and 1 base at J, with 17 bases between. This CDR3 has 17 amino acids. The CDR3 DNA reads TGTGCCAGCAGCTTAGGATCAGGGGCCCGAGGGTCCTACGAGCAGTACTTC. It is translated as CASSLGSGARGSYEQYF.

The CDR3 loop is CASSLQGAGNYGYTF. The CDR3 DNA follows: TGTGCCAGCAGCTTACAGGGGGCAGGTAACTATGGCTACACCTTC. The chain employs TRBV7-9 and TRBJ1-2, with 8 bases fitting TRBD1. The V and J ends lost 2 bases and 1 base, in that order; junction bases with no gene match: 3. Germline lookup yields CDR1 SEHNR and CDR2 FQNEAQ (reference sequence). CDR3 length: 15 amino acids.

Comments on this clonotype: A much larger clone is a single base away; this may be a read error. CDR3 in amino acids: CASSEGQGSGRPQHF. The DNA for the CDR3 is TGTGCCAGCAGTGAAGGACAGGGGTCGGGACGGCCCCAGCATTTT. The V call is TRBV2, the J call TRBJ1-5; TRBD1 agrees at 8 bases. The germline gives CDR1 SNHLY, CDR2 FYNNEI. The length of the CDR3 is 15 residues. The V and J ends lost 1 base and 9 bases, in that order; junction bases with no gene match: 8.

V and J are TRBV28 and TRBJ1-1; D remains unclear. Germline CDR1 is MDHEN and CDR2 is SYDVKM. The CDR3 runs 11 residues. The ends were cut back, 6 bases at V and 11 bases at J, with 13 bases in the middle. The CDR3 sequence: CASSNGVAAFF. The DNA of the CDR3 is TGTGCCAGCAGCAACGGGGTAGCGGCTTTCTTT.

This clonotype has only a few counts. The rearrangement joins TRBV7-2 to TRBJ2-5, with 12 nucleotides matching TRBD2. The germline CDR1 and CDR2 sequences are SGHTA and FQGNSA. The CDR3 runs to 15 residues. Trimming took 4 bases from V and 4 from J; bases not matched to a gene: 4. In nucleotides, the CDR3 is TGTGCCAGCAGCTCCACGACTAGCGGGAGAGAGACCCAGTACTTC. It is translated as CASSSTTSGRETQYF.

The CDR3 DNA sequence: TGTGCCAGCAGTTTAGGAGGAGGGATAAATGAGCAGTTCTTC. Amino acids: CASSLGGGINEQFF. V is TRBV12-3 or TRBV12-4 and J is TRBJ2-1; a possible D gene is TRBD2 (6 bases). V gave up 1 base and J gave up 7 bases, with 11 bases separating them. The CDR3 consists of 14 residues.

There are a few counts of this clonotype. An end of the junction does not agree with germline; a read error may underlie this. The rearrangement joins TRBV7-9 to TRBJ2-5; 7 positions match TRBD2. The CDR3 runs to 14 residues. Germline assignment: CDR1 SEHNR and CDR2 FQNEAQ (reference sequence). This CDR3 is CASSLAAYQETQYF. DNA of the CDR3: TGTGCCAGCAGCCTAGCGGCCTACCAAGAGACCCAGTACTTC.

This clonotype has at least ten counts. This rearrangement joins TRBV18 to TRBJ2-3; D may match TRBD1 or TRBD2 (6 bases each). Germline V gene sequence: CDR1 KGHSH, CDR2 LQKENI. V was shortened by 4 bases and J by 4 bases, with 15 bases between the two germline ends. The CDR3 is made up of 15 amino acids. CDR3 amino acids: CASSLNAGEADTQYF. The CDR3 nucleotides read TGTGCCAGCTCACTGAACGCAGGGGAGGCAGATACGCAGTATTTT.

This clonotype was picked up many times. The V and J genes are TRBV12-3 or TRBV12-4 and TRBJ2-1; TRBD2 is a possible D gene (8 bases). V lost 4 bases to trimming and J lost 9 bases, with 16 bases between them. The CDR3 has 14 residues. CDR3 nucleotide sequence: TGTGCCAGCAGTTGGGACAGTCTAGCGGGTGAGCAGTTCTTC. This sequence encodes CASSWDSLAGEQFF.

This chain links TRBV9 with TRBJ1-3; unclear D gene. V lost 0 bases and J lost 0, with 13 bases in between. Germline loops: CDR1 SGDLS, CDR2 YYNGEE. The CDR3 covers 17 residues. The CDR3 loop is CASSVVAWADSGNTIYF. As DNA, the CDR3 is TGTGCCAGCAGCGTAGTTGCCTGGGCTGACTCTGGAAACACCATATATTTT. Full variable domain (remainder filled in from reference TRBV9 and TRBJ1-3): DSGVTQTPKHLITATGQRVTLRCSPRSGDLSVYWYQQSLDQGLQFLIQYYNGEERAKGNILERFSAQQFPDLHSELNLSSLELGDSALYFCASSVVAWADSGNTIYFGEGSWLTVV.

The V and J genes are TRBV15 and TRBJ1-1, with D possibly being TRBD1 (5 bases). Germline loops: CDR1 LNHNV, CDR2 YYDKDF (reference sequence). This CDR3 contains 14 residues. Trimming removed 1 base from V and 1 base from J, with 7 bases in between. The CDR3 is CATSRGGGNTEAFF. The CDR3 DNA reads TGTGCCACCAGCAGAGGGGGGGGGAACACTGAAGCTTTCTTT.

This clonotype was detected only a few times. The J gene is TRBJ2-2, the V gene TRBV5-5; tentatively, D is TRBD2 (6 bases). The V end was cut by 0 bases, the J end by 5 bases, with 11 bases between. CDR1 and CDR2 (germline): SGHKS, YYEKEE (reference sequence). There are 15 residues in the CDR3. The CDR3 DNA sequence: TGTGCCAGCAGCTTGGGGGGGGATGTGACCGGGGAGCTGTTTTTT. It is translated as CASSLGGDVTGELFF.

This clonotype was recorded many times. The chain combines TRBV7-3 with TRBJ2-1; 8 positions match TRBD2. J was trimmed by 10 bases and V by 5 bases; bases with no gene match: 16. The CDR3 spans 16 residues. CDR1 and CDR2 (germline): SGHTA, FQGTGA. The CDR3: CASSPHPPSGRREQFF. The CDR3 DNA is TGTGCCAGCAGCCCCCACCCCCCTAGCGGGCGCCGGGAGCAGTTCTTC.

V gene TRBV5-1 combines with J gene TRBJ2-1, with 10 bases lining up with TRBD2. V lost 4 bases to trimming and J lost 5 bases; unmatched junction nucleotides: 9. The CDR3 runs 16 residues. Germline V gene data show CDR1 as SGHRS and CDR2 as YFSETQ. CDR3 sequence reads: CASSPGLAGAHNEQFF. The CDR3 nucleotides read TGCGCCAGCAGCCCGGGGCTAGCGGGAGCCCACAATGAGCAGTTCTTC.

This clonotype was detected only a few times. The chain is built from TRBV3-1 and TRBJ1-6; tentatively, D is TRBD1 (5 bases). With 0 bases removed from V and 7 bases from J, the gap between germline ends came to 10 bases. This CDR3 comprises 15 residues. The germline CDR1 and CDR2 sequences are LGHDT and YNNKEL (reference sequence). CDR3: CASSQEGGGNSPLHF. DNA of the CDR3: TGTGCCAGCAGCCAAGAAGGCGGGGGGAATTCACCCCTCCACTTT.

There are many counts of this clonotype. CDR3 sequence reads: CASRTYRRREGNQPQHF. The CDR3 bases are TGCGCCAGCAGGACCTACCGAAGGCGTGAGGGCAATCAGCCCCAGCATTTT. The V gene is TRBV5-1, the J gene TRBJ1-5; D is undetermined. Trimming shortened V by 5 bases and J by 2 bases, and 20 bases separated the two germline ends. The CDR3 sequence is 17 residues long. Germline CDR1 and CDR2: SGHRS and YFSETQ.

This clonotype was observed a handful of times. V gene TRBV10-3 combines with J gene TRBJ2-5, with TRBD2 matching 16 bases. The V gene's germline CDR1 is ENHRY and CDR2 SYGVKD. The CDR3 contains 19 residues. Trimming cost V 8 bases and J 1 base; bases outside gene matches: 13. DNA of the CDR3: TGTGCCATCCCCCTTGACCCGGGACTAGCGGGAGGGTTCCAAGAGACCCAGTACTTC. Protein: CAIPLDPGLAGGFQETQYF.

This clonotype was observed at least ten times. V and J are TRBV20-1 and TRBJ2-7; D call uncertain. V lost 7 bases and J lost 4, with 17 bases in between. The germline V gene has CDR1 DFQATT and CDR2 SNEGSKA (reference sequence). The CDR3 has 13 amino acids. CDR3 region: CSVHSLGLYEQYF. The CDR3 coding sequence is TGCAGTGTCCACTCGTTAGGGTTATACGAGCAGTACTTC.

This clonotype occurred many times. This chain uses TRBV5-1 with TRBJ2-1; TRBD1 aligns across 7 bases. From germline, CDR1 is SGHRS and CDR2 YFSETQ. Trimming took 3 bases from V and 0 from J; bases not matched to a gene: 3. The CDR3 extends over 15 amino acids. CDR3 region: CASSSDRFSYNEQFF. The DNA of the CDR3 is TGCGCCAGCAGCTCGGACAGGTTCTCCTACAATGAGCAGTTCTTC.

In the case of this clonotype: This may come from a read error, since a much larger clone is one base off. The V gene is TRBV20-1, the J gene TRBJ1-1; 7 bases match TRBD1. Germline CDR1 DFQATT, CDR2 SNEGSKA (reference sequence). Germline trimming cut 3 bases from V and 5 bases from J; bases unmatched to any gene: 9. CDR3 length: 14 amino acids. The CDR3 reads CSARTGCWDTEAFF. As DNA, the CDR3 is TGCAGTGCTAGGACAGGGTGCTGGGATACTGAAGCTTTCTTT.

As DNA, the CDR3 is TGTGCCAGCAGTTGGGGACAGGGGCTAAATCAGCCCCAGCATTTT. Its translation: CASSWGQGLNQPQHF. The J gene is TRBJ1-5, the V gene TRBV28, with 10 bases aligning to TRBD1. Germline trimming cut 4 bases from V and 4 bases from J; bases unmatched to any gene: 4. The CDR3 length is 15 residues. Looked up from germline, CDR1 is MDHEN and CDR2 is SYDVKM.

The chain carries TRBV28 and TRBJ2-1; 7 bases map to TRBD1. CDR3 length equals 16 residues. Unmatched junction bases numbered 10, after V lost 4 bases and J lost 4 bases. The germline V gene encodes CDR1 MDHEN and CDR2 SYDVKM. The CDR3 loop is CASSSTGTELYNEQFF. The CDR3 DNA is TGTGCCAGCAGTTCGACCGGGACAGAGCTATACAATGAGCAGTTCTTC.

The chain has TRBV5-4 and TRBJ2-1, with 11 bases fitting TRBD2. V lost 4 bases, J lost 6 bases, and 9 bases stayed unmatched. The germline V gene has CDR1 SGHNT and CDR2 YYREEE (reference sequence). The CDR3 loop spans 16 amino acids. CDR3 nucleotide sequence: TGTGCCAGCAGCACAGTAGCGGGAGGGGGGGGCAATGAGCAGTTCTTC. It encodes CASSTVAGGGGNEQFF.

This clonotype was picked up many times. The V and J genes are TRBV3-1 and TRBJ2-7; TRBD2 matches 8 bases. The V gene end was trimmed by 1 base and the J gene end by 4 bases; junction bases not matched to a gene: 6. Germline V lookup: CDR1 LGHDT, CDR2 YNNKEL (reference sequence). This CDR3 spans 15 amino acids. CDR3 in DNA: TGTGCCAGCAGCCAAGTTAGCGGGACCGCGTACGAGCAGTACTTC. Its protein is CASSQVSGTAYEQYF.